These T cell receptor beta chains were read from a single sample in a study of T-cell reconstitution after alpha-beta-depleted transplantation in children. TCRdb fed the PCR reads into MiXCR, producing one record per CDR3 protein. The sample holds about 610,000 distinct CDR3 sequences; approximately 10% are singletons and the top ten take roughly 3.9%. The source was PBMCs from the stem cell graft donor, collected from the stem cell graft. The receptors stem from a human donor who donated a stem cell graft to a child with acute myeloid leukemia. Both conserved end residues are part of each CDR3. D genes are given only for firm matches. A clone size is listed for some rows: how often the clone was seen (once, few, many), or a class if it is expanded.

>-|TRBV27|TRBJ2-7|-
CASSPGQQTYEQYF
TGTGCCAGCAGCCCCGGGCAGCAGACCTACGAGCAGTACTTC
>few|TRBV9|TRBJ2-1|TRBD2
CASSATGLAGVEQFF
TGTGCCAGCAGCGCCACGGGTCTAGCGGGAGTCGAGCAGTTCTTC
>many|TRBV5-1|TRBJ2-1|TRBD2
CASSFGLAGLFSEQFF
TGCGCCAGCAGCTTCGGACTAGCGGGATTATTTAGTGAGCAGTTCTTC
>few|TRBV20-1|TRBJ2-1|TRBD2
CSAPTSGTKNEQFF
TGCAGTGCTCCGACTAGCGGGACTAAGAATGAGCAGTTCTTC
>-|TRBV27|TRBJ2-1|TRBD2
CASSPPSGRPLNEQFF
TGTGCCAGCAGTCCGCCTAGCGGGAGGCCCTTGAATGAGCAGTTCTTC
>-|TRBV12-3/TRBV12-4|TRBJ1-1|-
CASSSLGRGPEAFF
TGTGCCAGCAGTTCATTAGGACGGGGACCTGAAGCTTTCTTT
>-|TRBV3-1|TRBJ2-7|TRBD2
CASSPLTSGRAEQYF
TGTGCCAGCAGCCCACTGACTAGCGGGAGAGCCGAGCAGTACTTC
>-|TRBV12-3/TRBV12-4|TRBJ1-1|-
CASKPRDTAHTEAFF
TGTGCCAGCAAACCCCGCGACACGGCTCACACTGAAGCTTTCTTT
>-|TRBV5-1|TRBJ2-5|TRBD2
CASSPKTSGKETQYF
TGCGCCAGCAGCCCAAAGACTAGCGGGAAAGAGACCCAGTACTTC
>-|TRBV20-1|TRBJ2-7|TRBD2
CSAHGGGAYEQYF
TGCAGTGCTCACGGGGGGGGAGCCTACGAGCAGTACTTC
>-|TRBV18|TRBJ2-1|-
CASSPQGEQFF
TGTGCCAGCTCACCACAGGGAGAGCAGTTCTTC
>few|TRBV18|TRBJ1-6|TRBD1
CASSAGQAGSPLHF
TGTGCCAGCTCAGCAGGACAGGCAGGTTCACCCCTCCACTTT
>few|TRBV18|TRBJ2-3|TRBD2
CASSPRGILAGGSTDTQYF
TGTGCCAGCTCACCAAGGGGGATACTAGCGGGAGGATCCACAGATACGCAGTATTTT
>-|TRBV5-1|TRBJ2-7|-
CASSSYLVSRTYEQYF
TGCGCCAGCAGCTCGTATCTAGTCTCACGAACCTACGAGCAGTACTTC
>-|TRBV7-9|TRBJ2-5|-
CASSLNSLQETQYF
TGTGCCAGCAGCTTAAATAGCTTACAGGAGACCCAGTACTTC
>-|TRBV19|TRBJ1-6|-
CASSIPRSHNSPLHF
TGTGCCAGTAGTATCCCACGGTCCCATAATTCACCCCTCCACTTT
>-|TRBV29-1|TRBJ2-3|-
CSVEGVSTSDTQYF
TGCAGCGTTGAAGGGGTTAGTACATCAGATACGCAGTATTTT
>-|TRBV29-1|TRBJ2-3|-
CSVDPPSIGTDTQYF
TGCAGCGTTGATCCCCCCTCTATCGGGACAGATACGCAGTATTTT
>-|TRBV12-3/TRBV12-4|TRBJ2-2|-
CASSLYQGTQTGELFF
TGTGCCAGCAGTTTATACCAGGGGACCCAAACCGGGGAGCTGTTTTTT
>-|TRBV27|TRBJ2-1|TRBD1
CASSSPALTGSSYNEQFF
TGTGCCAGCAGTTCCCCCGCGCTGACAGGGAGCTCCTACAATGAGCAGTTCTTC
>few|TRBV9|TRBJ2-7|TRBD2
CASNLEVGTSGRGDEQYF
TGTGCCAGCAACCTAGAGGTAGGGACTAGCGGGAGGGGGGACGAGCAGTACTTC
>few|TRBV28|TRBJ2-5|-
CASSYPQKKNQETQYF
TGTGCCAGCAGTTACCCCCAGAAGAAAAATCAAGAGACCCAGTACTTC
>few|TRBV25-1|TRBJ2-1|TRBD1
CASSEYRQGSYNEQFF
TGTGCCAGCAGTGAATATCGACAGGGGTCCTACAATGAGCAGTTCTTC
>few|TRBV29-1|TRBJ2-7|TRBD2
CSVERLAGGPSYEQYF
TGCAGCGTTGAACGCCTAGCGGGAGGACCCTCCTACGAGCAGTACTTC
>many|TRBV29-1|TRBJ2-7|-
CSVVFKDYEQYF
TGCAGCGTTGTTTTCAAGGACTACGAGCAGTACTTC
>few|TRBV20-1|TRBJ1-5|TRBD1
CSVLGGTGDQPQHF
TGCAGTGTTTTGGGGGGGACAGGGGACCAGCCCCAGCATTTT
>few|TRBV27|TRBJ2-7|-
CASSTLDPPYEQYF
TGTGCCAGCAGTACCTTGGACCCTCCCTACGAGCAGTACTTC
>many|TRBV29-1|TRBJ2-7|TRBD2
CSVDLAGVSYEQYF
TGCAGCGTTGACCTGGCGGGAGTTTCCTACGAGCAGTACTTC
>-|TRBV7-2|TRBJ2-4|-
CASSTGRSRDIQYF
TGTGCCAGCAGTACAGGGCGTTCTAGGGACATTCAGTACTTC
>few|TRBV19|TRBJ2-1|-
CASSPLYRAPNEQFF
TGTGCCAGTAGTCCCCTTTACAGGGCCCCCAATGAGCAGTTCTTC
>-|TRBV6-1|TRBJ1-6|-
CASDSDRTSYNSPLHF
TGTGCCAGCGACTCGGACCGCACCTCCTATAATTCACCCCTCCACTTT
>many|TRBV12-3/TRBV12-4|TRBJ1-2|-
CASSLGVNYGYTF
TGTGCCAGCAGTTTAGGAGTTAACTATGGCTACACCTTC
>few|TRBV6-5|TRBJ2-3|-
CASSYSGAPDTQYF
TGTGCCAGCAGTTACTCGGGGGCTCCAGATACGCAGTATTTT
>few|TRBV27|TRBJ2-2|-
CASSLGGASINTGELFF
TGTGCCAGCAGTTTAGGAGGGGCCAGCATCAACACCGGGGAGCTGTTTTTT
>few|TRBV4-1|TRBJ2-5|TRBD1
CASSQERTGGQTQYF
TGCGCCAGCAGCCAAGAGAGAACAGGGGGTCAGACCCAGTACTTC
>few|TRBV7-2|TRBJ2-2|-
CASSLETGAGELFF
TGTGCCAGCAGCTTAGAAACGGGAGCCGGGGAGCTGTTTTTT
>-|TRBV5-1|TRBJ2-2|-
CASSSQGNTGELFF
TGCGCCAGCAGCTCTCAGGGGAACACCGGGGAGCTGTTTTTT
>few|TRBV7-9|TRBJ2-2|-
CASSLAAGSANTGELFF
TGTGCCAGCAGCTTAGCAGCTGGATCAGCGAACACCGGGGAGCTGTTTTTT
>few|TRBV9|TRBJ2-5|-
CASSVERVGGGQETQYF
TGTGCCAGCAGCGTAGAAAGGGTCGGAGGGGGCCAAGAGACCCAGTACTTC
>-|TRBV20-1|TRBJ1-1|-
CSASRTVNTEAFF
TGCAGTGCTTCGAGGACAGTGAACACTGAAGCTTTCTTT
>many|TRBV12-3/TRBV12-4|TRBJ2-5|-
CASSLREGTKTQYF
TGTGCCAGCAGTTTAAGAGAGGGTACGAAGACCCAGTACTTC
>few|TRBV7-2|TRBJ2-1|-
CASSSPLTGYNEQFF
TGTGCCAGCAGCTCGCCACTCACGGGGTACAATGAGCAGTTCTTC
>-|TRBV10-3|TRBJ2-4|TRBD1
CAIRPPGGIQYF
TGTGCCATCAGACCCCCAGGGGGCATTCAGTACTTC
>few|TRBV5-1|TRBJ2-3|-
CASSPDYTLTDTQYF
TGCGCCAGCAGCCCGGACTACACTCTCACAGATACGCAGTATTTT
>-|TRBV11-2|TRBJ1-2|-
CASSLMPHRDLGSYYTF
TGTGCCAGCAGCTTGATGCCACACAGGGACTTGGGCTCCTATTACACCTTC
>few|TRBV24-1|TRBJ2-2|-
CATTRGFTGELFF
TGTGCCACCACTCGGGGATTCACCGGGGAGCTGTTTTTT
>few|TRBV24-1|TRBJ2-5|TRBD2
CATSDPSGSETQYF
TGTGCCACCAGTGATCCTAGCGGTTCGGAGACCCAGTACTTC
>few|TRBV3-1|TRBJ1-3|-
CASSHFRSSGNTIYF
TGTGCCAGCAGCCATTTCAGGAGCTCTGGAAACACCATATATTTT
>few|TRBV7-9|TRBJ2-7|TRBD1
CASSTGGFSYEQYF
TGTGCCAGCAGCACAGGGGGCTTCTCCTACGAGCAGTACTTC
>-|TRBV12-3/TRBV12-4|TRBJ2-7|TRBD1
CASNTGGARDEQYF
TGTGCCAGCAACACAGGGGGCGCAAGGGACGAGCAGTACTTC
>-|TRBV5-1|TRBJ2-3|-
CASSPPGDTQYF
TGCGCCAGCAGTCCACCCGGTGATACGCAGTATTTT
>few|TRBV7-2|TRBJ2-1|TRBD1
CASSSRDRGIDEQFF
TGTGCCAGCAGCTCCCGGGACAGGGGAATAGATGAGCAGTTCTTC
>few|TRBV7-2|TRBJ2-3|TRBD2
CASSRGLAEDTQYF
TGTGCCAGCAGCCGCGGACTAGCGGAGGATACGCAGTATTTT
>-|TRBV5-1|TRBJ2-5|-
CASSLPRTDYQETQYF
TGCGCCAGCAGCTTACCTCGGACAGATTATCAAGAGACCCAGTACTTC
>-|TRBV7-7|TRBJ2-7|-
CASAAAPGPYEQYF
TGTGCTAGCGCTGCCGCGCCCGGCCCCTACGAGCAGTACTTC
>few|TRBV9|TRBJ1-6|-
CASSVIGSPLHF
TGTGCCAGCAGCGTAATAGGTTCACCCCTCCACTTT